The subject of this entry is one TCR beta chain. The data are from a study of identical twins. Using its own MiXCR run on the 5' RACE reads, TCRdb lists one record per CDR3 protein. Altogether 1.5 million to 2 million distinct CDR3 sequences are present, 25% to 35% being singletons, with the ten largest covering less than 0.35%. Each donor was a healthy Caucasian. The V segment lost 2 bases and the J segment 2 bases; nucleotides outside the gene matches: 7. CDR1 is SGHRS, CDR2 YFSETQ, per germline. This CDR3 region has 16 residues. Input material: cord blood. J is TRBJ2-3 and V is TRBV5-1, with 8 bases identical to TRBD2. This TCR was recovered from a newborn girl in good health. The CDR3 DNA follows: TGCGCCAGCAGCTTCCTTAGCGGGGTGGCCACAGATACGCAGTATTTT. Translation gives CASSFLSGVATDTQYF.